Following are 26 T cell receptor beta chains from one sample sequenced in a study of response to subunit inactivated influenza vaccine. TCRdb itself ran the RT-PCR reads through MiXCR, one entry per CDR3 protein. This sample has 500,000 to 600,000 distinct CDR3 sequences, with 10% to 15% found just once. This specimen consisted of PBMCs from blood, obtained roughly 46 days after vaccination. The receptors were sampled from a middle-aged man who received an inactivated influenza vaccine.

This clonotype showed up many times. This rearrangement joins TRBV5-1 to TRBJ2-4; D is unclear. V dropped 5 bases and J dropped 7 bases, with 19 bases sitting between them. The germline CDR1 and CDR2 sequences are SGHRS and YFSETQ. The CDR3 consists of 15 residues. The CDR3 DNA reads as TGCGCCAGCAGAGCGTTAGGGCCCCAAAAGAACATTCAGTACTTC. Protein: CASRALGPQKNIQYF.

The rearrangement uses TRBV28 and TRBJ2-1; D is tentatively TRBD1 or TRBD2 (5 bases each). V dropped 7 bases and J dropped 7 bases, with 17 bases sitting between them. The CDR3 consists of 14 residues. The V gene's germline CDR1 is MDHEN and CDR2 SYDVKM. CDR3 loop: CASISPGSRNEQFF. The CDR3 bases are TGTGCCAGCATCTCACCAGGGAGTAGGAATGAGCAGTTCTTC. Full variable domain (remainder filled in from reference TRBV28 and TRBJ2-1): DVKVTQSSRYLVKRTGEKVFLECVQDMDHENMFWYRQDPGLGLRLIYFSYDVKMKEKGDIPEGYSVSREKKERFSLILESASTNQTSMYLCASISPGSRNEQFFGPGTRLTVL.

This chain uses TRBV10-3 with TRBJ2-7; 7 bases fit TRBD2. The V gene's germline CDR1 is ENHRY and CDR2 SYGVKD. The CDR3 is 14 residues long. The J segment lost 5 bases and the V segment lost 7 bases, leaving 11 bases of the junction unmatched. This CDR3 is CAITFGLELNEQYF. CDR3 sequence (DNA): TGTGCCATCACCTTCGGACTAGAGTTGAACGAGCAGTACTTC.

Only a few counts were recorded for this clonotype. The CDR3 DNA reads as TGTGCCACCAGTGACCCGACGGGAAGCTCCTACAATGAGCAGTTCTTC. Translating it yields CATSDPTGSSYNEQFF. The chain combines TRBV24-1 with TRBJ2-1, with D possibly TRBD2 on 5 matching bases. This CDR3 comprises 16 residues. CDR1 and CDR2 from the germline V gene are KGHDR and SFDVKD. With 4 bases removed from V and 0 bases from J, the gap between germline ends came to 12 bases.

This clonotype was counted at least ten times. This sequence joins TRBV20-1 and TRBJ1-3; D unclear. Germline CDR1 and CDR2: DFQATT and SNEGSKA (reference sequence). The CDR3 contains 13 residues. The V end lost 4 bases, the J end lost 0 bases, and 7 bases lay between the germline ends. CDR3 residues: CSATPDSGNTIYF. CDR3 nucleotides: TGCAGTGCTACCCCGGACTCTGGAAACACCATATATTTT.

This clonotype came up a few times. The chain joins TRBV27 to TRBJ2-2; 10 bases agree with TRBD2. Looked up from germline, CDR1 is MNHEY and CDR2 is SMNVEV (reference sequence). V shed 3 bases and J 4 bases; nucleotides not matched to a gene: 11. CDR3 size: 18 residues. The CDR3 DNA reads TGTGCCAGCAGTTTCCGGCTAGCGGGAGTAGGAGCCACCGGGGAGCTGTTTTTT. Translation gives CASSFRLAGVGATGELFF.

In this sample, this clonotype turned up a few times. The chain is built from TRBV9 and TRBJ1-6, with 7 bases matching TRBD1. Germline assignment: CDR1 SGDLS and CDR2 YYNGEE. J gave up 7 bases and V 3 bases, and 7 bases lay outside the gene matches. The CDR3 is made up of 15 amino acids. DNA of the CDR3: TGTGCCAGCAGCGGGGACAGTTGGGAGAATTCACCCCTCCACTTT. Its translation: CASSGDSWENSPLHF.

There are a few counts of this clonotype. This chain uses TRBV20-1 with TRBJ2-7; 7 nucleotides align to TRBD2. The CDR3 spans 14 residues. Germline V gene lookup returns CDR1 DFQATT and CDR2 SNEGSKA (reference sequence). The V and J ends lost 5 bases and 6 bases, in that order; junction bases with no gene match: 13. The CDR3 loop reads CSAPPLGGSSEQYF. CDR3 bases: TGCAGTGCTCCCCCATTGGGCGGGAGTAGCGAGCAGTACTTC.

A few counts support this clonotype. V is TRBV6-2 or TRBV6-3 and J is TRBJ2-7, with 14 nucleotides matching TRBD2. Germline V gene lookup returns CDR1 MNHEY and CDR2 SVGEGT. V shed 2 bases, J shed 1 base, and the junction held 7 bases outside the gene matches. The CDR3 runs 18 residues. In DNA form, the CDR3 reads TGTGCCAGCAGTTACCGGGGACTAGCGGGAGACAAGTCCTACGAGCAGTACTTC. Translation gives CASSYRGLAGDKSYEQYF.

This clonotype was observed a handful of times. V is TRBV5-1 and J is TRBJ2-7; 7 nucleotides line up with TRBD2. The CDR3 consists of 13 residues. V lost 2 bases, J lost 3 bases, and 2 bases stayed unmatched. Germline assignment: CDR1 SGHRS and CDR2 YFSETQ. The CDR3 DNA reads TGCGCCAGCAGCTTTAGGACTAGCTACGAGCAGTACTTC. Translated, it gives CASSFRTSYEQYF. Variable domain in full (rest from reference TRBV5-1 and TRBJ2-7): KAGVTQTPRYLIKTRGQQVTLSCSPISGHRSVSWYQQTPGQGLQFLFEYFSETQRNKGNFPGRFSGRQFSNSRSEMNVSTLELGDSALYLCASSFRTSYEQYFGPGTRLTVT.

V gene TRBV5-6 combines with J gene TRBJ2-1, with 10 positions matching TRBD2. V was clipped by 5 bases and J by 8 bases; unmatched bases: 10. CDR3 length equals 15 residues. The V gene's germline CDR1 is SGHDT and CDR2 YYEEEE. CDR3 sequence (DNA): TGTGCCAGCAGTAGTGAAGCGGGGGGGCCTTATGAGCAGTTCTTC. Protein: CASSSEAGGPYEQFF. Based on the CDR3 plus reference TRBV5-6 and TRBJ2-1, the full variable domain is DAGVTQSPTHLIKTRGQQVTLRCSPKSGHDTVSWYQQALGQGPQFIFQYYEEEERQRGNFPDRFSGHQFPNYSSELNVNALLLGDSALYLCASSSEAGGPYEQFFGPGTRLTVL.

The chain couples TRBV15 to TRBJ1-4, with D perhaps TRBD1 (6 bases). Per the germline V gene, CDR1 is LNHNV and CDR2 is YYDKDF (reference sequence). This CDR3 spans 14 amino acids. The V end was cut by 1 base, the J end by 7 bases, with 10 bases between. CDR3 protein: CATSRVPRGEKLFF. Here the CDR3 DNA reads TGTGCCACCAGCAGAGTACCCAGGGGTGAAAAACTGTTTTTT.

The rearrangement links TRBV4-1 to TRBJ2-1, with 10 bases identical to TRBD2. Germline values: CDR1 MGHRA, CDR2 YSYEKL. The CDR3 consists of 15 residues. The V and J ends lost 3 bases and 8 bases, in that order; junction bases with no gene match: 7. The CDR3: CASSHWSLAGDEQFF. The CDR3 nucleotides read TGCGCCAGCAGCCACTGGTCGCTAGCGGGAGATGAGCAGTTCTTC.

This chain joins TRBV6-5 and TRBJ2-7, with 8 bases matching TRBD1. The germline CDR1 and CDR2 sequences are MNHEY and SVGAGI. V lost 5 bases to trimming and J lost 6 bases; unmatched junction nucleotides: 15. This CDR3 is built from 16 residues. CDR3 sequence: CASSNDRQGIASEQYF. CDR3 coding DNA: TGTGCCAGCAGTAACGATCGACAGGGGATAGCGAGCGAGCAGTACTTC.

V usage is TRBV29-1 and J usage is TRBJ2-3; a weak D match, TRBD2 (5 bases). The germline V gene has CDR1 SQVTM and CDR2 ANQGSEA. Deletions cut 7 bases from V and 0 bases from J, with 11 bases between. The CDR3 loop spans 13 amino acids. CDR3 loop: CSARPGSTDTQYF. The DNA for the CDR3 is TGCAGCGCTCGACCGGGGAGCACAGATACGCAGTATTTT.

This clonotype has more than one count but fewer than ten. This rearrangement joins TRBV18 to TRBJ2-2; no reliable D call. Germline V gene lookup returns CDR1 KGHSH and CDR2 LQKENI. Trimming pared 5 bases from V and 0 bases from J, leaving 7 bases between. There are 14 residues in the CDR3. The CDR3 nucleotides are TGTGCCAGCTCAAACACAGCGAACACCGGGGAGCTGTTTTTT. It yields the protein CASSNTANTGELFF.

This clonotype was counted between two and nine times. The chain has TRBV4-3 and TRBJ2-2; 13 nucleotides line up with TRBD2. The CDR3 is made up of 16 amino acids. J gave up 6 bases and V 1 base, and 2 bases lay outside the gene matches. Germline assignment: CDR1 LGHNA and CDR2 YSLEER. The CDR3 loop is CASSQGTSGSPGELFF. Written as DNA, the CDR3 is TGCGCCAGCAGCCAAGGGACTAGCGGGAGCCCCGGGGAGCTGTTTTTT.

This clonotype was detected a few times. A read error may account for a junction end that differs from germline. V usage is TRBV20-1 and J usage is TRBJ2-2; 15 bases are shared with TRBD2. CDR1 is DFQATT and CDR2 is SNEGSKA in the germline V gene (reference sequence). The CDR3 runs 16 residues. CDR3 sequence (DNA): TGCTGTGCTAGGGGACTAGCGGGAGGCTACACCGGGGAGCTGTTTTTT. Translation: CCARGLAGGYTGELFF.

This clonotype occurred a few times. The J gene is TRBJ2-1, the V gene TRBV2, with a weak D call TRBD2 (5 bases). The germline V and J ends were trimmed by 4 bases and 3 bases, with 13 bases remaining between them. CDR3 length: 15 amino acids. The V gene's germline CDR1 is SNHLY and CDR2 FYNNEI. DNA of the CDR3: TGTGCCAGCAGTGCCGGCGGGTTTGACTACAATGAGCAGTTCTTC. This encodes CASSAGGFDYNEQFF. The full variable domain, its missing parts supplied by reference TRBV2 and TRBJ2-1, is EPEVTQTPSHQVTQMGQEVILRCVPISNHLYFYWYRQILGQKVEFLVSFYNNEISEKSEIFDDQFSVERPDGSNFTLKIRSTKLEDSAMYFCASSAGGFDYNEQFFGPGTRLTVL.

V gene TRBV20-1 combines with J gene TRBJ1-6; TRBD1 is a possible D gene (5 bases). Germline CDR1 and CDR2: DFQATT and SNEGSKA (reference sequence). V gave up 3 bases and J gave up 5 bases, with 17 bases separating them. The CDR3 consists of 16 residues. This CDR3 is CSASGLGHGHNSPLHF. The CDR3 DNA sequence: TGCAGTGCTAGCGGCTTGGGGCACGGCCATAATTCACCCCTCCACTTT.

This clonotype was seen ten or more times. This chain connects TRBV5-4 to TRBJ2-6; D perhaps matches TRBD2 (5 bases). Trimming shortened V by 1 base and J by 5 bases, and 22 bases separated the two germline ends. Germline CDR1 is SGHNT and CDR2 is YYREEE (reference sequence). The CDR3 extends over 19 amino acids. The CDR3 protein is CASSLYSGRGPGRANVLTF. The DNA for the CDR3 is TGTGCCAGCAGCTTGTACAGCGGTCGAGGCCCCGGGAGGGCCAACGTCCTGACTTTC.

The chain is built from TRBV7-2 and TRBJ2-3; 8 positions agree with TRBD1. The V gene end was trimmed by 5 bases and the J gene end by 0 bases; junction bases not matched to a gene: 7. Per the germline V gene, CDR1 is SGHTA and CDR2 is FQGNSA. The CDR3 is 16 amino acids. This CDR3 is CASSRRQGLSTDTQYF. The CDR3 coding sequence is TGTGCCAGCAGCCGCCGACAGGGGCTCAGCACAGATACGCAGTATTTT.

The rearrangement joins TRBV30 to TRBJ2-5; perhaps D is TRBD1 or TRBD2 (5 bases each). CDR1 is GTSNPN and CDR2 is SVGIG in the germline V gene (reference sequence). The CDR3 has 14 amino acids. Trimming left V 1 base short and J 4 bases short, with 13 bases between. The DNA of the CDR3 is TGTGCCTGGAGTGGGGGGACCATATTAGAGACCCAGTACTTC. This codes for CAWSGGTILETQYF.

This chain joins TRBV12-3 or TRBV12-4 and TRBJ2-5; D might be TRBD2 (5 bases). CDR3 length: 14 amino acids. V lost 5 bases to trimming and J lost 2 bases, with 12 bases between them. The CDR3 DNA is TGTGCCAGCAGTGAAAGCCGAGGGCAAGAGACCCAGTACTTC. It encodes CASSESRGQETQYF.

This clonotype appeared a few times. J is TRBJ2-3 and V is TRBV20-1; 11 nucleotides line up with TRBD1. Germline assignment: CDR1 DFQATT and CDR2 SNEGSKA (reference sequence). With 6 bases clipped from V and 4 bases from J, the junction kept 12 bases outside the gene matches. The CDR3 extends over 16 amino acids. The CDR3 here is CSATLGTGGLADTQYF. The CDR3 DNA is TGCAGTGCCACTCTCGGGACAGGGGGTTTGGCAGATACGCAGTATTTT.

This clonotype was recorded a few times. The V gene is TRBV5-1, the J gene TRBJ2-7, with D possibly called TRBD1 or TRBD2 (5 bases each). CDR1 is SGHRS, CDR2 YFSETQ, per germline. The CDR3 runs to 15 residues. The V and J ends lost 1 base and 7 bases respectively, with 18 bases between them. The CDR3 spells CASSLPGRTTGEQYF. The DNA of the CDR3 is TGCGCCAGCAGCTTGCCGGGACGGACGACTGGGGAGCAGTACTTC.